This entry features one T cell receptor (beta chain) sequence. Germline lookup yields CDR1 MNHEY and CDR2 SVGAGI. The CDR3 totals 15 residues. Losses at the gene ends were 4 bases for V and 5 bases for J; bases not matched to a gene: 8. This specimen comes from a study of radiotherapy plus CTLA-4 blockade in lung cancer. Profiled with immunoSEQ multiplex PCR; TCRdb holds only in-frame clones, not every one. This table holds approximately 77,000 clones, approximately 80% found once. The chain carries TRBV6-5 and TRBJ1-1; 9 nucleotides line up with TRBD1. The material sequenced was peripheral blood, taken from a patient treated with radiotherapy plus ipilimumab. This TCR came from a human donor with non-small cell lung cancer who had stable disease on radiotherapy plus ipilimumab. CDR3 DNA sequence: TGTGCCAGCAGTTTGACAGGGGGGGGAGGGACTGAAGCTTTCTTT. Translation gives CASSLTGGGGTEAFF.